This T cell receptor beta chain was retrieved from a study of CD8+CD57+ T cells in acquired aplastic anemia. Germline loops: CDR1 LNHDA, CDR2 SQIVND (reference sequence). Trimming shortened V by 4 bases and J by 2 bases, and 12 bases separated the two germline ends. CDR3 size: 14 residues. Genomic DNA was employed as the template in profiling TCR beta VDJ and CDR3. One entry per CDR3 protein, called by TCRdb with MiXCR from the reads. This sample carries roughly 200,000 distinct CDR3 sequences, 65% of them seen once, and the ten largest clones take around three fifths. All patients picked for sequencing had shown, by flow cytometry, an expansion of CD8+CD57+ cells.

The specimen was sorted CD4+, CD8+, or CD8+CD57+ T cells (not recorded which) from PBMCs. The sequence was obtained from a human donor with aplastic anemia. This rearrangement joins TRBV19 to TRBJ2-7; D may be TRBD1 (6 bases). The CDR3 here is CASSTDRLTYEQYF. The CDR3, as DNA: TGTGCCAGTAGTACTGACAGGTTAACCTACGAGCAGTACTTC.